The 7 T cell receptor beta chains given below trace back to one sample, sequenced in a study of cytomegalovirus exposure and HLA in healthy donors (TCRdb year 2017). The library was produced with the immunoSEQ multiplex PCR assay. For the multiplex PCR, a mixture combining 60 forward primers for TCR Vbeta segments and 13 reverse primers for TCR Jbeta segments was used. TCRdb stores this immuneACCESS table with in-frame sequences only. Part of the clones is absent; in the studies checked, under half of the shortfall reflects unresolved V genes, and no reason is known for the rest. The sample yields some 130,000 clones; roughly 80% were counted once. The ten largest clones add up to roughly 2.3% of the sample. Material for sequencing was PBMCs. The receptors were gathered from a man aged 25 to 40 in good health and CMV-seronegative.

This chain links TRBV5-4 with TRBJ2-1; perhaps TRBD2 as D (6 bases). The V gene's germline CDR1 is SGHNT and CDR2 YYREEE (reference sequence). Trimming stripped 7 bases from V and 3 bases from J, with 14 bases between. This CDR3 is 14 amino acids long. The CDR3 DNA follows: TGTGCCAGCGGCCGGGAGAACCACTACAATGAGCAGTTCTTC. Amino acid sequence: CASGRENHYNEQFF.

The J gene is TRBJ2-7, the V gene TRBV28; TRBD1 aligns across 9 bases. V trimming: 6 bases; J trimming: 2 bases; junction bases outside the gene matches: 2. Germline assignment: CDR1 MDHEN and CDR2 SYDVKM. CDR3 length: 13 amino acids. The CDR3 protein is CASSGTGTYEQYF. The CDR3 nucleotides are TGTGCCAGCAGCGGGACAGGGACCTACGAGCAGTACTTC.

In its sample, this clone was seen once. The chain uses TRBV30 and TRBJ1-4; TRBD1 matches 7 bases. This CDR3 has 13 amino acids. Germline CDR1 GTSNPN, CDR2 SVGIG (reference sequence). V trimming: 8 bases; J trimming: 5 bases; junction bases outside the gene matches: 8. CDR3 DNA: TGTGCCCGCCGACAGGGCATCAATGAAAAACTGTTTTTT. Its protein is CARRQGINEKLFF.

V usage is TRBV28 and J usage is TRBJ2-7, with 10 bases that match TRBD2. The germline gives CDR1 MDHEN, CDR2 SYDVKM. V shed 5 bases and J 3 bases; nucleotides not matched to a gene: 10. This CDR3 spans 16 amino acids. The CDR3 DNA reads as TGTGCCAGCAGTGGCGCCGGGACTAGCGCGAACTACGAGCAGTACTTC. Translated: CASSGAGTSANYEQYF.

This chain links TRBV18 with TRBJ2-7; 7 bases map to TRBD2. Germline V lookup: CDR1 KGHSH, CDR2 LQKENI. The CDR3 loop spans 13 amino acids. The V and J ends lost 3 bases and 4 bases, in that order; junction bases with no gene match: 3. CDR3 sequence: CASSPGLSYEQYF. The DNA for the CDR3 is TGTGCCAGCTCACCGGGACTATCGTACGAGCAGTACTTC.

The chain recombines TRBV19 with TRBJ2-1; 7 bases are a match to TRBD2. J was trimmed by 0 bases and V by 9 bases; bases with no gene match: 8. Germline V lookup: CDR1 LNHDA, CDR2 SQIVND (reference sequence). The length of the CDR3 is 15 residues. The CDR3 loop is CASSWGLYSYNEQFF. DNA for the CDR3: TGTGCCAGCAGCTGGGGACTATACTCCTACAATGAGCAGTTCTTC.

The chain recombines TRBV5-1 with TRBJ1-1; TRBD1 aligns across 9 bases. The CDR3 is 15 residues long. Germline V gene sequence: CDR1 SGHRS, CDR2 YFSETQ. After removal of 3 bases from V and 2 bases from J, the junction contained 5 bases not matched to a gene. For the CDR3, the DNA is TGCGCCAGCAGCTGGAGGACAGGGGATAACACTGAAGCTTTCTTT. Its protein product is CASSWRTGDNTEAFF.